The rows below give T cell receptor beta chains drawn from one sample of a study of T cell responses to AZD1222 COVID-19 vaccine. TCRdb's copy holds only in-frame clones and misses some; the assay was immunoSEQ multiplex PCR. Among 210,000 or so clones listed, around 93% were seen once. The input for sequencing was peripheral blood, taken on day 0 of MenACWY control vaccination. The source of these receptors is an adult in good health. The CDR3 runs from the conserved cysteine through the conserved F or W. The D gene is left open where the match is weak. Size tells how often a clone was seen (once, few, many) or the class of an expanded clone, and some rows leave it out.

clone size: -
V gene: TRBV19
J gene: TRBJ1-5
D gene: -
CDR3 DNA: TGTGCCAGTAGCGAGATTCGCAATCAGCCCCAGCATTTT
CDR3 protein: CASSEIRNQPQHF

clone size: -
V gene: TRBV9
J gene: TRBJ2-2
D gene: -
CDR3 DNA: TGTGCCAGCAGCCCCCGGAGTCGCACAGCCACCGGGGAGCTGTTTTTT
CDR3 protein: CASSPRSRTATGELFF

clone size: -
V gene: TRBV18
J gene: TRBJ1-1
D gene: -
CDR3 DNA: TGTGCCAGCTCAGCGACGAACACTGAAGCTTTCTTT
CDR3 protein: CASSATNTEAFF

clone size: once
V gene: TRBV5-3
J gene: TRBJ2-7
D gene: -
CDR3 DNA: TGTGCCAGAAGCTTGGCAGACTACGAGCAGTACTTC
CDR3 protein: CARSLADYEQYF

clone size: -
V gene: TRBV11-3
J gene: TRBJ1-1
D gene: TRBD1
CDR3 DNA: TGTGCCAGCAGCTTAGGTGGGGACAGGGGTAACACTGAAGCTTTCTTT
CDR3 protein: CASSLGGDRGNTEAFF

clone size: once
V gene: TRBV28
J gene: TRBJ1-6
D gene: TRBD1
CDR3 DNA: TGTGGTACTGGAGGGACAGGGGGTTCACCCCTCCACTTT
CDR3 protein: CGTGGTGGSPLHF

clone size: -
V gene: TRBV30
J gene: TRBJ1-1
D gene: -
CDR3 DNA: TGTGCCTGGAGTGGGGCTGTGGGAGAAACTGAAGCTTTCTTT
CDR3 protein: CAWSGAVGETEAFF

clone size: -
V gene: TRBV10-2
J gene: TRBJ2-2
D gene: TRBD1
CDR3 DNA: TGCGCCAGCAGGTCGACAGGGGGGAATGCCGGGGAGCTGTTTTTT
CDR3 protein: CASRSTGGNAGELFF

clone size: -
V gene: TRBV18
J gene: TRBJ2-5
D gene: -
CDR3 DNA: TGTGCCAGCTCACCGGCTAACAGGGCCCGCCAAGAGACCCAGTACTTC
CDR3 protein: CASSPANRARQETQYF

clone size: -
V gene: TRBV11-2
J gene: TRBJ2-7
D gene: -
CDR3 DNA: TGTGCCAGCAGCCGTCAGACGTACCAATCTTACGAGCAGTACTTC
CDR3 protein: CASSRQTYQSYEQYF

clone size: -
V gene: TRBV24-1
J gene: TRBJ1-5
D gene: TRBD1
CDR3 DNA: TGTGCCACCAGTGATTCCCTAGGGACAGGGGGCCTCCTCAGCAATCAGCCCCAGCATTTT
CDR3 protein: CATSDSLGTGGLLSNQPQHF

clone size: -
V gene: TRBV3-1/TRBV3-2
J gene: TRBJ2-3
D gene: -
CDR3 DNA: TGTGCCAGCAGCCAGCGGAGCACAGATACGCAGTATTTT
CDR3 protein: CASSQRSTDTQYF

clone size: -
V gene: TRBV18
J gene: TRBJ2-1
D gene: TRBD1
CDR3 DNA: TGTGCCAGCTCCCAATACAGGGGAGATGAGCAGTTCTTC
CDR3 protein: CASSQYRGDEQFF

clone size: -
V gene: TRBV7-2
J gene: TRBJ1-2
D gene: -
CDR3 DNA: TGTGCCAGCAACATCGGGGGAGGCGGGGGCTACACCTTC
CDR3 protein: CASNIGGGGGYTF

clone size: -
V gene: TRBV28
J gene: TRBJ2-3
D gene: TRBD2
CDR3 DNA: TGTGCCAGCAGCCCCGGGGGACTAGCGGGGGTTGGGGGCACAGATACGCAGTATTTT
CDR3 protein: CASSPGGLAGVGGTDTQYF

clone size: -
V gene: TRBV9
J gene: TRBJ1-6
D gene: -
CDR3 DNA: TGTGCCAGCAGCGTAGCCCCGGAGGGATTCGGATCACCCCTCCACTTT
CDR3 protein: CASSVAPEGFGSPLHF

clone size: once
V gene: TRBV5-1
J gene: TRBJ2-5
D gene: TRBD2
CDR3 DNA: TGCGCCAGCAGTGCGGGGGCTAGCGGGACCCAAGAGACCCAGTACTTC
CDR3 protein: CASSAGASGTQETQYF

clone size: -
V gene: TRBV13
J gene: TRBJ1-1
D gene: -
CDR3 DNA: TGTGCCAGCAGCTTAGGAGGGACGACTGAAGCTTTCTTT
CDR3 protein: CASSLGGTTEAFF

clone size: once
V gene: TRBV28
J gene: TRBJ2-2
D gene: TRBD2
CDR3 DNA: TGTGCCAGCAGTTTGCCTAGCGGAACGAACACCGGGGAGCTGTTTTTT
CDR3 protein: CASSLPSGTNTGELFF

clone size: -
V gene: TRBV6-5
J gene: TRBJ2-1
D gene: -
CDR3 DNA: TGTGCCAGCAGTTTGGGGACGGGCAATGAGCAGTTCTTC
CDR3 protein: CASSLGTGNEQFF

clone size: -
V gene: TRBV28
J gene: TRBJ1-5
D gene: -
CDR3 DNA: TGTGCCACCCTGGGGGGACGTAATCAGCCCCAGCATTTT
CDR3 protein: CATLGGRNQPQHF

clone size: -
V gene: TRBV6-2/TRBV6-3
J gene: TRBJ2-3
D gene: TRBD2
CDR3 DNA: TGTGCCAGCAGTTACCAGCGGGGTGCAGATACGCAGTATTTT
CDR3 protein: CASSYQRGADTQYF

clone size: -
V gene: TRBV29-1
J gene: TRBJ2-2
D gene: -
CDR3 DNA: TGCAGCGTTCGGCAGGGGTGGGTCGGGGAGCTGTTTTTT
CDR3 protein: CSVRQGWVGELFF

clone size: -
V gene: TRBV10-1
J gene: TRBJ2-7
D gene: -
CDR3 DNA: TGCGCCAGCAGTGGGACAGAGTACGAGCAGTACTTC
CDR3 protein: CASSGTEYEQYF

clone size: -
V gene: TRBV5-1
J gene: TRBJ1-4
D gene: TRBD1
CDR3 DNA: TGCGCCAGCAGCCTGGACAGGGGGGTTGGAAAACTGTTTTTT
CDR3 protein: CASSLDRGVGKLFF

clone size: -
V gene: TRBV18
J gene: TRBJ2-5
D gene: -
CDR3 DNA: TGTGCCAGCTCCCCACAAGAGACCCAGTACTTC
CDR3 protein: CASSPQETQYF

clone size: -
V gene: TRBV6-5
J gene: TRBJ1-1
D gene: -
CDR3 DNA: TGTGCCAGCAGTCCGAGGGGAAGGGGAACTGAAGCTTTCTTT
CDR3 protein: CASSPRGRGTEAFF

clone size: -
V gene: TRBV28
J gene: TRBJ2-7
D gene: -
CDR3 DNA: TGTGCCAGCAGTCAACAGGGTAGCGGGTACGAGCAGTACTTC
CDR3 protein: CASSQQGSGYEQYF

clone size: -
V gene: TRBV11-2
J gene: TRBJ1-3
D gene: -
CDR3 DNA: TGTGCCAGCAGCTCCTTGAGGCAGGGGACTTTCTCTGGAAACACCATATATTTT
CDR3 protein: CASSSLRQGTFSGNTIYF

clone size: -
V gene: TRBV7-2
J gene: TRBJ1-1
D gene: -
CDR3 DNA: TGTGCCAGCAGCTGGTCCGGCAGGGTGAACACTGAAGCTTTCTTT
CDR3 protein: CASSWSGRVNTEAFF

clone size: -
V gene: TRBV7-8
J gene: TRBJ2-2
D gene: -
CDR3 DNA: TGTGCCAGCAGCCTAAGCACCGGGGAGCTGTTTTTT
CDR3 protein: CASSLSTGELFF

clone size: -
V gene: TRBV18
J gene: TRBJ1-1
D gene: -
CDR3 DNA: TGTGCCAGCTCGCCCGGATGGGACACTGAAGCTTTCTTT
CDR3 protein: CASSPGWDTEAFF

clone size: -
V gene: TRBV2
J gene: TRBJ2-5
D gene: -
CDR3 DNA: TGTGCCAGCAGTATCACTGGAGAGACCCAGTACTTC
CDR3 protein: CASSITGETQYF

clone size: -
V gene: TRBV5-6
J gene: TRBJ2-7
D gene: -
CDR3 DNA: TGTGCCAGCAGCTTGGCCGGTGGCTCCAACGAGCAGTACTTC
CDR3 protein: CASSLAGGSNEQYF

clone size: -
V gene: TRBV5-1
J gene: TRBJ2-7
D gene: -
CDR3 DNA: TGCGCCAGCAGACCCCAATCGGGAGCGGTCTACGAGCAGTACTTC
CDR3 protein: CASRPQSGAVYEQYF

clone size: -
V gene: TRBV18
J gene: TRBJ2-6
D gene: -
CDR3 DNA: TGTGCCAGCTCACCCCCCGGGTCTGGGGCCAACGTCCTGACTTTC
CDR3 protein: CASSPPGSGANVLTF

clone size: -
V gene: TRBV2
J gene: TRBJ1-5
D gene: -
CDR3 DNA: TGTGCCAGCAGTGGGGCAGAGCTCAATCAGCCCCAGCATTTT
CDR3 protein: CASSGAELNQPQHF

clone size: few
V gene: TRBV5-6
J gene: TRBJ2-4
D gene: -
CDR3 DNA: TGTGCCAGCAGCTTCCTCGGGAACGGCAGAGAAAACATTCAGTACTTC
CDR3 protein: CASSFLGNGRENIQYF

clone size: -
V gene: TRBV10-1
J gene: TRBJ1-1
D gene: -
CDR3 DNA: TGCGCCAGCAGACCGGGACCTATGAACACTGAAGCTTTCTTT
CDR3 protein: CASRPGPMNTEAFF

clone size: -
V gene: TRBV30
J gene: TRBJ1-5
D gene: TRBD1
CDR3 DNA: TGTGCCTGGAGTGACCTTTTAGGACAGGGACAGCCCCAGCATTTT
CDR3 protein: CAWSDLLGQGQPQHF

clone size: -
V gene: TRBV29-1
J gene: TRBJ1-2
D gene: -
CDR3 DNA: TGCAGCGTTCGTTGGGGGCAGGAAGGCTACACCTTC
CDR3 protein: CSVRWGQEGYTF

clone size: -
V gene: TRBV7-9
J gene: TRBJ1-1
D gene: -
CDR3 DNA: TGTGCCAGCAGCTTAGGTATCGGTGAAGCTTTCTTT
CDR3 protein: CASSLGIGEAFF

clone size: -
V gene: TRBV28
J gene: TRBJ2-2
D gene: -
CDR3 DNA: TGTGCCAGCAGTCCCCCCCGCGGTCCCGGGCAGGGTAGGGCCGGGGAGCTGTTTTTT
CDR3 protein: CASSPPRGPGQGRAGELFF

clone size: -
V gene: TRBV30
J gene: TRBJ2-7
D gene: TRBD1
CDR3 DNA: TGTGCCTGGAGTGTACGATCAGGGACAGCGCAGTACTTC
CDR3 protein: CAWSVRSGTAQYF

clone size: -
V gene: TRBV5-1
J gene: TRBJ1-4
D gene: -
CDR3 DNA: TGCGCCAGCAGCTTAGCGTCCGCGGATGAAAAACTGTTTTTT
CDR3 protein: CASSLASADEKLFF

clone size: once
V gene: TRBV4-1
J gene: TRBJ1-2
D gene: TRBD1
CDR3 DNA: TGCGCCAGCAGCCCCGGGACAGGGGGCGTTTGGGCGGAGGGCTACACCTTC
CDR3 protein: CASSPGTGGVWAEGYTF

clone size: -
V gene: TRBV7-2
J gene: TRBJ2-1
D gene: TRBD1
CDR3 DNA: TGTGCCAGCAGCTTTAGGACAGGGTACAATGAGCAGTTCTTC
CDR3 protein: CASSFRTGYNEQFF

clone size: -
V gene: TRBV18
J gene: TRBJ1-1
D gene: -
CDR3 DNA: TGTGCCAGCTCACTTCGTGCTGAAGCTTTCTTT
CDR3 protein: CASSLRAEAFF

clone size: -
V gene: TRBV18
J gene: TRBJ1-5
D gene: -
CDR3 DNA: TGTGCCAGCTCACCCGCTACAGGGTCCAATCAGCCCCAGCATTTT
CDR3 protein: CASSPATGSNQPQHF

clone size: -
V gene: TRBV5-5
J gene: TRBJ1-5
D gene: -
CDR3 DNA: TGTGCCAGCAGCGAGATTCTACAGGCGGGAAGCGGCAATCAGCCCCAGCATTTT
CDR3 protein: CASSEILQAGSGNQPQHF

clone size: -
V gene: TRBV5-1
J gene: TRBJ2-5
D gene: -
CDR3 DNA: TGCGCCAGCAGCTTGGGTGGGGCCCTCGAGACCCAGTACTTC
CDR3 protein: CASSLGGALETQYF